The TCR beta chain under discussion was sequenced for a study of shared clonotypes between healthy human individuals. On this clone itself: The antigen remains undetermined.

Per sorted-subset replicate PCR, input was approximately 0.2 ug DNA, representing tens of thousands of T cell genomes. The data were produced by immunoSEQ multiplex PCR, yet TCRdb's version contains in-frame clones alone and is incomplete. Of a few hundred thousand clones in the sample, approximately 97% were seen once. CDR3 size: 14 residues. Germline trimming cut 2 bases from V and 11 bases from J; bases unmatched to any gene: 11. Germline V lookup: CDR1 GTSNPN, CDR2 SVGIG (reference sequence). Whole-study results and caveats: Non-shared clonotypes had lower generation probabilities than those shared by all four donors. Estimated richness values were generally larger in naive subsets than in memory subsets.

This clonotype was obtained from a woman aged 25 to 39 in good health. Sequencing was performed on naive CD4+ T cells sorted from blood. This sample's subset: CD45RA+ positively selected. The chain couples TRBV30 to TRBJ2-1; 8 bases map to TRBD2. CDR3 region: CAWSPGRSGRKQFF. The CDR3 nucleotides are TGTGCCTGGAGTCCCGGGAGGAGCGGGAGAAAGCAGTTCTTC.